This T cell receptor (beta chain) was retrieved from a study of Graves' ophthalmopathy and Graves' hyperthyroidism. Hyperthyroidism cases were recent diagnoses of under 2 months' duration in people aged 18 to 65. Concerning this clonotype: Its antigen is undetermined.

CDR1 and CDR2 from the germline V gene are SEHNR and FQNEAQ (reference sequence). The CDR3 contains 14 residues. V shed 7 bases and J 4 bases; nucleotides not matched to a gene: 2. The authors amplified TCR beta CDR3 regions, and they did so from RNA transcripts for repertoire sequencing. HTBI primers were used in a first-round RT-PCR, which preceded a second-round multiplex PCR. From the multiplex PCR reads, TCRdb called clonotypes with MiXCR, one entry per CDR3 protein. The table lists a few hundred thousand distinct CDR3 sequences, under 45% of them singletons. Study-level points and caveats: Most expanded thyroid clonotypes above 0.001 frequency also appeared in blood. The model reached 65% to 71% sensitivity and about 72% specificity for predicting ophthalmopathy progression.

This TCR was sampled from an adult man with Graves' hyperthyroidism. V usage is TRBV7-9 and J usage is TRBJ2-6; TRBD2 aligns across 9 bases. The sequencing input was peripheral blood or thyroid tissue (not recorded which). CDR3 in amino acids: CASNGLAGANVLTF. CDR3 coding DNA: TGTGCCAGCAACGGACTAGCGGGGGCCAACGTCCTGACTTTC.